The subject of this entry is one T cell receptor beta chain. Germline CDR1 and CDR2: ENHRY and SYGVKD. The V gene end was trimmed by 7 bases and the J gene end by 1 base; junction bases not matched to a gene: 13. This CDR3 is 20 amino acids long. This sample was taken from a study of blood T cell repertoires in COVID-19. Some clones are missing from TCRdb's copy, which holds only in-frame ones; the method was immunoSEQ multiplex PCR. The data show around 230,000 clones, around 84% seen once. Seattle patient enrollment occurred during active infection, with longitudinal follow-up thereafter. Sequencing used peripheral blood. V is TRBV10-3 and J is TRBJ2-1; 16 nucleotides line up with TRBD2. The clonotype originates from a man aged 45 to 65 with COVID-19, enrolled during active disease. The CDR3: CAIKPGTSGGAGSSYNEQFF. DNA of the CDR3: TGTGCCATCAAGCCTGGGACTAGCGGGGGGGCTGGTTCGTCCTACAATGAGCAGTTCTTC.